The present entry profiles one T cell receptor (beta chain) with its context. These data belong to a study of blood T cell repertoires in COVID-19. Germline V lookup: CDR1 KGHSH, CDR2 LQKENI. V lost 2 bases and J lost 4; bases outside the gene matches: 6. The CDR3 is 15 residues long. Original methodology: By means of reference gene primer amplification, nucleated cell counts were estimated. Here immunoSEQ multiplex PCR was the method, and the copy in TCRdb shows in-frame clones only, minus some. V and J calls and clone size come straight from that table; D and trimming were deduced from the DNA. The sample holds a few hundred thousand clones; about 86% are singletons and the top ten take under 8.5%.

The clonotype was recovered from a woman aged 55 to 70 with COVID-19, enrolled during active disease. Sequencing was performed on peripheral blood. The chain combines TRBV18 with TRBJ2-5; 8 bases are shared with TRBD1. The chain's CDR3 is CASSPRTGQGETQYF. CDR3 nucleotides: TGTGCCAGCTCACCAAGGACAGGGCAGGGAGAGACCCAGTACTTC.